This T cell receptor beta chain derives from a study of blood T cell repertoires in COVID-19. Study-wide background: Collection of acute and convalescent COVID-19 samples took place in the United States, Italy and Spain.

There are 17 residues in the CDR3. Losses at the gene ends were 5 bases for V and 0 bases for J; bases not matched to a gene: 8. Looked up from germline, CDR1 is SGHTA and CDR2 is FQGNSA. How the authors handled the data: Researchers report that nucleated cell counts were estimated from reference gene primer amplification. Produced via immunoSEQ multiplex PCR; TCRdb's table is partial and in-frame only. D and trimming were read from the DNA, whereas the V and J calls and clone size are those reported in that table. Of some 190,000 clones in the sample, over 75% are singletons; the top ten hold 6.2%. The chain recombines TRBV7-2 with TRBJ1-1; the match to TRBD1 covers 11 bases. The sample taken for sequencing was peripheral blood. The TCR originated in a woman aged 40 to 50 who had recovered from COVID-19. CDR3 amino acids: CASSGLGTGGMNTEAFF. CDR3 coding DNA: TGTGCCAGCAGCGGACTGGGGACAGGGGGAATGAACACTGAAGCTTTCTTT.